The T cell receptor beta chain described here comes from a study of shared T cell receptors in the human thymus. Trimming removed 11 bases at V and 5 bases at J, with 19 bases between. This CDR3 contains 14 residues. The germline V gene encodes CDR1 LNHDA and CDR2 SQIVND (reference sequence). Measured with immunoSEQ multiplex PCR; TCRdb has only the in-frame clones, and not every one. The data show 500,000 to 750,000 clones, approximately 87% seen once. The sample was also linked to a second study, of human thymus T cells. As that report states: Donation was from healthy Finnish infants who were having corrective surgery that addressed congenital heart defects. The source of the thymus tissue was resections taken during corrective heart surgery. Unrelated individuals were reported by related research to share highly overlapping thymic repertoires.

V usage is TRBV19 and J usage is TRBJ1-5, with TRBD1 as a possible D gene (6 bases). The receptor's source is a boy under two years old with a congenital heart defect. Material: thymocytes. The CDR3, as DNA: TGTGCCGGGACACAGTTGAACCTTTATCAGCCCCAGCATTTT. Amino acids: CAGTQLNLYQPQHF.